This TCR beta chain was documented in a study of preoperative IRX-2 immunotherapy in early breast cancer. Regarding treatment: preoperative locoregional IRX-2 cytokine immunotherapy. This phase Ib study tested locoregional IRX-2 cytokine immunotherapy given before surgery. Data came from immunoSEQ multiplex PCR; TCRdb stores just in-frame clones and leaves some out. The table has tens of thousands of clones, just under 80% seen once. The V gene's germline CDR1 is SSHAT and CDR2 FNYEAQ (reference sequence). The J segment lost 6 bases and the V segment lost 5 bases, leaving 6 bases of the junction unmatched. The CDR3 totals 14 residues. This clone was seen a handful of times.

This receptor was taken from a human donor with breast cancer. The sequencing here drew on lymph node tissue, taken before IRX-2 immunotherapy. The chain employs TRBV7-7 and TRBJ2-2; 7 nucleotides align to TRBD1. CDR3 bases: TGTGCCAGCAGCAGTACAGGGGTCGCCGGGGAGCTGTTTTTT. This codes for CASSSTGVAGELFF.